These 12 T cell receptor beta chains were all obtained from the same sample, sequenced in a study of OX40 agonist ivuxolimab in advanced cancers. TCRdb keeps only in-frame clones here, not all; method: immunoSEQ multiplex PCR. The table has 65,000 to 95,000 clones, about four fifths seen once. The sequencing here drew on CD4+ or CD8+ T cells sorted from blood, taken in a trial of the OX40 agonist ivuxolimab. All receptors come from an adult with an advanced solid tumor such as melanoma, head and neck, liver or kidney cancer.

The CDR3 sequence: CASSLAPYRGRGNQPQHF. The CDR3 DNA sequence: TGTGCCAGCAGCTTAGCCCCTTACAGGGGGCGAGGCAATCAGCCCCAGCATTTT. This chain links TRBV7-2 with TRBJ1-5, with TRBD1 identical over 9 bases. V lost 0 bases and J lost 2; bases outside the gene matches: 8. The germline V gene encodes CDR1 SGHTA and CDR2 FQGNSA. The CDR3 runs 18 residues. Supplemented by reference TRBV7-2 and TRBJ1-5, the full variable domain reads GAGVSQSPSNKVTEKGKDVELRCDPISGHTALYWYRQSLGQGLEFLIYFQGNSAPDKSGLPSDRFSAERTGGSVSTLTIQRTQQEDSAVYLCASSLAPYRGRGNQPQHFGDGTRLSIL.

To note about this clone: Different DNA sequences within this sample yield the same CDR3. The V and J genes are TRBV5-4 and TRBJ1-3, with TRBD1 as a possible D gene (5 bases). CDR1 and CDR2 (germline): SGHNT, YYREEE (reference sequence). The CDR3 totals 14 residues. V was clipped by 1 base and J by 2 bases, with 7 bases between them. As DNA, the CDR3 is TGTGCCAGCAGCTTGCAGGGTACTGGAAACACCATATATTTT. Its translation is CASSLQGTGNTIYF.

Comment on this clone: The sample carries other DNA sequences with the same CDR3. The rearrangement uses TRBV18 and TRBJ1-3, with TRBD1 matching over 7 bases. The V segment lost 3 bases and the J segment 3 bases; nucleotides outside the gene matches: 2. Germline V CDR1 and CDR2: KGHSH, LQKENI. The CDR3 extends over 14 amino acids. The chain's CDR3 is CASSPGTDGNTIYF. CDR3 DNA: TGTGCCAGCTCACCGGGGACAGATGGAAACACCATATATTTT.

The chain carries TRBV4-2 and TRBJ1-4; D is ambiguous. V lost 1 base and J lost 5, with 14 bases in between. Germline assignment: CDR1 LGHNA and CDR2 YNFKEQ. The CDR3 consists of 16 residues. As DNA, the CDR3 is TGTGCCAGCAGCCAAGGCGTGGGCAGGACCAATGAAAAACTGTTTTTT. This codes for CASSQGVGRTNEKLFF.

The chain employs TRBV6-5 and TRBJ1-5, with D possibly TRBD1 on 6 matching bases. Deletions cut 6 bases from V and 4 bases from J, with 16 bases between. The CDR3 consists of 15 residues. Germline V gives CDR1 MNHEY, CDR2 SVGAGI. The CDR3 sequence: CASRRERGGNQPQHF. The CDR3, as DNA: TGTGCCAGCAGACGCGAGAGAGGGGGAAATCAGCCCCAGCATTTT.

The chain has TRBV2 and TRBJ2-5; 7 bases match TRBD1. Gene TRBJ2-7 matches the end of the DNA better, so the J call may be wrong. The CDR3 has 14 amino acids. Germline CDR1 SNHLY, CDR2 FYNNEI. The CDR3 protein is CASSRHRGPYEQYF. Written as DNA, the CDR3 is TGTGCCAGCAGTCGACACAGGGGCCCCTACGAGCAGTACTTC.

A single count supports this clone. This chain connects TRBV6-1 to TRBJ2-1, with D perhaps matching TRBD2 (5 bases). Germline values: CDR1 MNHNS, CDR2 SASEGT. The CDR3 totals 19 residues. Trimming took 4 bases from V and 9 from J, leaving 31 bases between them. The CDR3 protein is CASSVRGDRSLPPKGEQFF. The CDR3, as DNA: TGTGCCAGCAGTGTCCGGGGAGATCGATCGTTACCTCCAAAGGGTGAGCAGTTCTTC.

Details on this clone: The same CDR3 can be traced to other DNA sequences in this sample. The DNA of the CDR3 is TGTGCCAGCAGTGAAGGACAGCCCCAGCATTTT. Protein: CASSEGQPQHF. The chain is built from TRBV6-1 and TRBJ1-5; no clear D gene. Trimming took off 1 base at V and 7 bases at J, with 2 bases between the two ends. In germline, CDR1 is MNHNS, CDR2 SASEGT. The CDR3 has 11 amino acids.

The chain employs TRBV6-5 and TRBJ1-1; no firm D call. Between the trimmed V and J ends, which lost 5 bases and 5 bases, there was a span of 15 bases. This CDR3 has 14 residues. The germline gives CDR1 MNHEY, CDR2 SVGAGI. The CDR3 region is CASSSDTLGTEAFF. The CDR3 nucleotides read TGTGCCAGCAGTAGCGACACCCTCGGGACTGAAGCTTTCTTT.

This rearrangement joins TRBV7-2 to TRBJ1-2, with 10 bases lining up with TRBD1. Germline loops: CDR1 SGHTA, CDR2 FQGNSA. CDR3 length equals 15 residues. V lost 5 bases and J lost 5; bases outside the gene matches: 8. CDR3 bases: TGTGCCAGCAGCGCAGTGGACAGGGGGGAGTATGGCTACACCTTC. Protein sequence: CASSAVDRGEYGYTF.

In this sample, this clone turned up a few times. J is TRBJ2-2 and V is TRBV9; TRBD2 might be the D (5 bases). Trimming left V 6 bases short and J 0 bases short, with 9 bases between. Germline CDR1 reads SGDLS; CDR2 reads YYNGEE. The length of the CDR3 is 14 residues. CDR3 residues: CASTRTPNTGELFF. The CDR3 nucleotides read TGTGCCAGCACCAGGACTCCGAACACCGGGGAGCTGTTTTTT.

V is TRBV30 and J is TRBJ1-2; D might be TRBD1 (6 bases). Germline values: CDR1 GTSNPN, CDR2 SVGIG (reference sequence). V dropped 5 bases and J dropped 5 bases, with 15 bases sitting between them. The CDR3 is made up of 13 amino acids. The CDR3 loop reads CAWSRGQHYGYTF. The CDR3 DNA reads TGTGCCTGGTCCCGGGGACAACATTATGGCTACACCTTC.